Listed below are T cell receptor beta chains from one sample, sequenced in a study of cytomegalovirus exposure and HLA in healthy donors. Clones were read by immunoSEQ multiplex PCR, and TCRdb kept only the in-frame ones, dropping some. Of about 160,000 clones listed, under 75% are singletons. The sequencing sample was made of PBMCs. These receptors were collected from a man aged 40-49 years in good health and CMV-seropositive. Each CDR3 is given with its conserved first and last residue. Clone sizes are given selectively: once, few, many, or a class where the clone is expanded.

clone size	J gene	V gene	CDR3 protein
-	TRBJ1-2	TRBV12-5	CASGLGTGNYGYTF
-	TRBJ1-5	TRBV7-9	CASSLEGQGAGQPQHF
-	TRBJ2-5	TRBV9	CASSAKDSTQETQYF
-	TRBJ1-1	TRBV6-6	CASSLLGDSDTEAFF
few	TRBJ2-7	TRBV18	CASSPTGQRNYEQYF
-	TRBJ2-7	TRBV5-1	CASSPDRGASYEQYF
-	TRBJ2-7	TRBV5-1	CASSFTAGNSYEQYF
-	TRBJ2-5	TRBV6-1	CASTEGECRETQYF
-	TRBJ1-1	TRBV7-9	CASSLTGGNTEAFF
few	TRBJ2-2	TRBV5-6	CASSLGAQTNTGELFF
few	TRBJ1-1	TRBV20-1	CSHSPEAFF
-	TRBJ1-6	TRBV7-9	CASSFSRGNSPLHF
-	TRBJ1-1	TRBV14	CASSQGGLPEAFF
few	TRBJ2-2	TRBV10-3	CAIGQGAAGELFF
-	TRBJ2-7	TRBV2	CASIPLGGNGEQYF
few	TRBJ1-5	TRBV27	CASSLGQAYQPQHF
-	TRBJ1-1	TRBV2	CASDRDTEAFF
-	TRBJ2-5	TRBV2	CASRLTRSGETQYF
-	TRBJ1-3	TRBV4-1	CASSPPGQDSGNTIYF
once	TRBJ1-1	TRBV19	CASSISFYRVNTEAFF
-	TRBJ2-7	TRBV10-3	CAISEGGSYEQYF
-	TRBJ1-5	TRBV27	CASSLYYRGENQPQHF
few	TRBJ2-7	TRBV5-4	CASSLSQGNYEQYF
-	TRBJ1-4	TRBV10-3	CATGQPNEKLFF
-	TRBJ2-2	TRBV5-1	CASSRAQGNTGELFF
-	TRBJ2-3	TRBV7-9	CAGSLAVPSGTPDTQYF
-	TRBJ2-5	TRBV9	CASNPGQGRGETQYF
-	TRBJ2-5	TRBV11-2	CASSFRGMGETQYF
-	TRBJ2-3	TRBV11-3	CASSQGLAYDTQYF